The 14 T cell receptor beta chains reported below all come from one sample, sequenced in a study of Ad26.COV2.S vaccination and SARS-CoV-2 variants. Sequenced by immunoSEQ multiplex PCR; TCRdb stores in-frame clones only, minus some. The sample holds about 350,000 clones, around 92% seen once. This sample comprised peripheral blood, obtained after recovery from COVID-19. These receptors were collected from a human donor who had recovered from COVID-19.

V and J are TRBV5-6 and TRBJ2-7, with TRBD2 as a possible D gene (5 bases). This CDR3 has 14 amino acids. From germline, CDR1 is SGHDT and CDR2 YYEEEE. V was clipped by 0 bases and J by 0 bases, with 7 bases between them. The chain's CDR3 is CASSLGRSSYEQYF. In nucleotides, the CDR3 is TGTGCCAGCAGCTTGGGGAGGAGCTCCTACGAGCAGTACTTC.

V is TRBV6-2 or TRBV6-3 and J is TRBJ2-2; TRBD1 aligns across 9 bases. Germline trimming cut 4 bases from V and 5 bases from J; bases unmatched to any gene: 8. The germline gives CDR1 MNHEY, CDR2 SVGEGT. The CDR3 is made up of 16 amino acids. CDR3 sequence reads: CASSSRSTGGTGELFF. For the CDR3, the DNA is TGTGCCAGCAGTTCTCGCTCGACAGGGGGGACCGGGGAGCTGTTTTTT.

The chain links TRBV27 to TRBJ1-1; 8 bases are shared with TRBD1. Germline lookup yields CDR1 MNHEY and CDR2 SMNVEV (reference sequence). The J segment lost 11 bases and the V segment lost 6 bases, leaving 11 bases of the junction unmatched. The CDR3 runs 13 residues. The CDR3 protein is CASSPQGVAVAFF. The CDR3 nucleotides read TGTGCCAGCAGCCCACAGGGGGTAGCTGTGGCTTTCTTT.

The genes are TRBV20-1 and TRBJ2-4; D unclear. V gave up 6 bases and J gave up 5 bases, with 17 bases separating them. The CDR3 extends over 14 amino acids. The germline V gene has CDR1 DFQATT and CDR2 SNEGSKA (reference sequence). The CDR3 coding sequence is TGCAGTGCGAGTTTAGGGATCACGCAAAACATTCAGTACTTC. Translating it yields CSASLGITQNIQYF.

This chain uses TRBV18 with TRBJ1-2, with unresolved D. CDR1 is KGHSH, CDR2 LQKENI, per germline. V was trimmed by 2 bases and J by 0 bases, leaving 7 bases between them. The CDR3 sequence is 14 residues long. This CDR3 is CASSPGTPNYGYTF. The DNA of the CDR3 is TGTGCCAGCTCACCAGGTACACCTAACTATGGCTACACCTTC.

The chain has TRBV11-3 and TRBJ2-3, with TRBD2 identical over 9 bases. CDR1 is SGHNT and CDR2 is YENEEA in the germline V gene. The CDR3 runs to 17 residues. The trim removed 5 bases at V and 1 base at J, leaving 10 bases unmatched. The CDR3 sequence is CASSLRRAGGGTDTQYF. For the CDR3, the DNA is TGTGCCAGCAGCCTCCGGAGGGCGGGGGGGGGCACAGATACGCAGTATTTT.

The rearrangement links TRBV5-1 to TRBJ2-1, with a weak D call TRBD1 (5 bases). Germline V gene sequence: CDR1 SGHRS, CDR2 YFSETQ. The CDR3 sequence is 13 residues long. Trimming left V 5 bases short and J 8 bases short, with 14 bases between. The CDR3 loop reads CASRTGEVDEQFF. The CDR3 DNA is TGCGCCAGCAGAACAGGTGAAGTTGATGAGCAGTTCTTC.

This sequence joins TRBV25-1 and TRBJ2-5; D remains unclear. In germline, CDR1 is MGHDK, CDR2 SYGVNS. The CDR3 has 15 residues. V lost 1 base and J lost 1, with 10 bases in between. The chain's CDR3 is CASSEFAAVQETQYF. CDR3 nucleotides: TGTGCCAGCAGTGAATTCGCGGCAGTCCAAGAGACCCAGTACTTC.

On this clone: Other DNA sequences in the sample encode the same CDR3. J is TRBJ2-7 and V is TRBV7-9, with 7 bases lining up with TRBD1. V lost 5 bases and J lost 4; bases outside the gene matches: 8. The germline V gene encodes CDR1 SEHNR and CDR2 FQNEAQ (reference sequence). The CDR3 contains 14 residues. CDR3 loop: CASSPQGVSYEQYF. The CDR3 DNA reads TGTGCCAGCAGCCCCCAGGGGGTCTCTTACGAGCAGTACTTC.

The chain is built from TRBV7-2 and TRBJ1-6; D ambiguous. Trimming pared 4 bases from V and 10 bases from J, leaving 14 bases between. Germline assignment: CDR1 SGHTA and CDR2 FQGNSA. CDR3 length: 14 amino acids. The CDR3 region has the DNA TGTGCCAGCAGCTCGATGGGCCTGGGGTCACCCCTCCACTTT. This translates into CASSSMGLGSPLHF.

The rearrangement links TRBV9 to TRBJ1-2; perhaps TRBD1 as D (6 bases). The germline V gene has CDR1 SGDLS and CDR2 YYNGEE. The CDR3 totals 12 residues. V was pared by 6 bases and J by 8 bases, with 14 bases between. The CDR3 region is CASNGGHEGYTF. CDR3 bases: TGTGCCAGCAATGGGGGCCACGAGGGCTACACCTTC.

On this clone: This same CDR3 is encoded by further DNA sequences in the sample. The chain's CDR3 is CASSLEGQGTYEQYF. CDR3 bases: TGTGCCAGCAGCTTAGAAGGGCAGGGAACCTACGAGCAGTACTTC. The chain uses TRBV7-9 and TRBJ2-7, with D perhaps matching TRBD1 (5 bases). The CDR3 loop spans 15 amino acids. V lost 1 base to trimming and J lost 2 bases, with 12 bases between them. Germline lookup yields CDR1 SEHNR and CDR2 FQNEAQ (reference sequence).

The rearrangement uses TRBV6-5 and TRBJ2-5; D is undetermined. With 2 bases removed from V and 2 bases from J, the gap between germline ends came to 6 bases. The CDR3 extends over 13 amino acids. The germline V gene has CDR1 MNHEY and CDR2 SVGAGI. CDR3: CASSYGQQETQYF. CDR3 in DNA: TGTGCCAGCAGTTACGGGCAACAAGAGACCCAGTACTTC.

The chain has TRBV4-3 and TRBJ1-1; the match to TRBD1 covers 11 bases. The CDR3 sequence is 17 residues long. Germline CDR1 is LGHNA and CDR2 is YSLEER. V was pared by 0 bases and J by 4 bases, with 7 bases of the junction left unmatched. CDR3 DNA: TGCGCCAGCAGCCAAGAAGATCCTGGACAGGGGGCCACTGAAGCTTTCTTT. Residues: CASSQEDPGQGATEAFF.